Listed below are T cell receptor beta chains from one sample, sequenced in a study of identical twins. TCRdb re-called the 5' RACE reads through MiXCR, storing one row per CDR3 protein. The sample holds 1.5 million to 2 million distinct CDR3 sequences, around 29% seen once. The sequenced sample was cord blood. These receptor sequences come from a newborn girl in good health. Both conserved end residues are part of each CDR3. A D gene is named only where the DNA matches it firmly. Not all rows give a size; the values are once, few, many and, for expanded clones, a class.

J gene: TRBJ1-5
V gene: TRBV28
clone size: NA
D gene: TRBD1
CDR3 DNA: TGTGCCAGCACCCGGGACAGGGGGCTTCGATTATCCTATAGCAATCAGCCCCAGCATTTT
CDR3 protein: CASTRDRGLRLSYSNQPQHF

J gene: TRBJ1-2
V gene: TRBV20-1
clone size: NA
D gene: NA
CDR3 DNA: TGCAGTGCTAGTGGAGGCCAGGGGTGGGGCTACACCTTC
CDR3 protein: CSASGGQGWGYTF

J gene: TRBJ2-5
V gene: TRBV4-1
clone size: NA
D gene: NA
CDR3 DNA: TGCGCCAGCAGCCAAGCATCTACAACCTCCTACGGGCAGTACTTC
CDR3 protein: CASSQASTTSYGQYF

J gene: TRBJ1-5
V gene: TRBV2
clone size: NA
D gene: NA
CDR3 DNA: TGTGCCAGCAGTCCCAGCAATAGCAATCAGCCCCAGCATTTT
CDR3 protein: CASSPSNSNQPQHF

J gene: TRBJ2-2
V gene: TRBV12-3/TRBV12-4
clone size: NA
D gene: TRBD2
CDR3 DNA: TGTGCCAGCAGTGTCACGGGAGGGGTCGGGGAGCTGTTTTTT
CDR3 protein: CASSVTGGVGELFF

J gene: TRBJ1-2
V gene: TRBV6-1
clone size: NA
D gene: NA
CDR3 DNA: TGTGCCAGCAGTGAAAGACCTTTGAGGGGAGGCTACACCTTC
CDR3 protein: CASSERPLRGGYTF

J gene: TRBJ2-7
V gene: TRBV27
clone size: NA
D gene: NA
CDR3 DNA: TGTGCCAGCAGCCTTCGGAGGGCCTACAATGAGCAGTACTTC
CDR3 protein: CASSLRRAYNEQYF

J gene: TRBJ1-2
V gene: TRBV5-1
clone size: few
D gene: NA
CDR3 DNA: TGCGCCAGCAGCTTGGCCGGCCGACGGCAAGACTATGGCTACACCTTC
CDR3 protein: CASSLAGRRQDYGYTF

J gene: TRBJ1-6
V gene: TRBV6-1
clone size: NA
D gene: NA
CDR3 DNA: TGTGCCAGCAGTGCCCCGAAACCCCTCCACTTT
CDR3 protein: CASSAPKPLHF

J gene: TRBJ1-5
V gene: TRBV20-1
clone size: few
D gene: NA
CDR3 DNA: TGCAGTGCTAGTTCCCCGGGCCCAGGGAGGCAGCCCCAGCATTTT
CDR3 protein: CSASSPGPGRQPQHF

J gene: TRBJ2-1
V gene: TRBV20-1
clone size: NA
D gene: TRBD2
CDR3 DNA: TGCAGTGCTAGAGTTCGGGGGGGCCGTTCCCTTTACAATGAGCAGTTCTTC
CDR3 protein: CSARVRGGRSLYNEQFF

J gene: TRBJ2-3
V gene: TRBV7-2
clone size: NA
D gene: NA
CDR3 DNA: TGTGCCAGCAGCCCTAGGCGGGTCGGCACAGATACGCAGTATTTT
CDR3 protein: CASSPRRVGTDTQYF

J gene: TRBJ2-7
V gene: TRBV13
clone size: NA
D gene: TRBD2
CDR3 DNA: TGTGCCAGCAGCTTAACCCTAGCGGGAGTAATCTACGAGCAGTACTTC
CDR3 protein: CASSLTLAGVIYEQYF

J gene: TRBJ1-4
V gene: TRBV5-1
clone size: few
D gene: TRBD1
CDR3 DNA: TGCGCCAGCAGCTTGGTCTGGTGGGACAGAGGGGAAAAACTGTTTTTT
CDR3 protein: CASSLVWWDRGEKLFF

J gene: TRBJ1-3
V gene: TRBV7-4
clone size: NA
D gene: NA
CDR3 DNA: TGTGCCAGCAGCCCCTCTAAGGCCTCTGGAAACACCATATATTTT
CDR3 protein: CASSPSKASGNTIYF

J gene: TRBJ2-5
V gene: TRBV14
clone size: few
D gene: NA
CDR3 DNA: TGTGCCAGCAGCCCCAGCTCCCGCGGTAATGAGCAGTACTTC
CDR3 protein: CASSPSSRGNEQYF

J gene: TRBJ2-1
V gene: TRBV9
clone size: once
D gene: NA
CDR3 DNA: TGTGCCAGCAGCGCCCGGACTGGAAACAATGAGCAGTTCTTC
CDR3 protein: CASSARTGNNEQFF

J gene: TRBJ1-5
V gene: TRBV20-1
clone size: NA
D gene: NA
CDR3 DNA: TGCAGTGCTTTTATAGGTAGGAATAGAGCCCAGCATTTT
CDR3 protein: CSAFIGRNRAQHF

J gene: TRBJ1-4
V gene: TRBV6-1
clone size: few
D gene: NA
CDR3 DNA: TGTGCCAGCAGTGAATCCCCACACAGGGCAACTAATGAAAAACTGTTTTTT
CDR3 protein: CASSESPHRATNEKLFF

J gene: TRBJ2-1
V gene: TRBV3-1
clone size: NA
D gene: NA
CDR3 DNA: TGTGCCAGCAGCCAAGATCCGGGTTCCAATGAGCAGTTCTTC
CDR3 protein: CASSQDPGSNEQFF

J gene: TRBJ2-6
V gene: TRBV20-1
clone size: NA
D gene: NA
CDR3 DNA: TGCAGTGCTACCGGACCTCTTGGGGCCAACGTCCTGACTTTC
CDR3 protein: CSATGPLGANVLTF

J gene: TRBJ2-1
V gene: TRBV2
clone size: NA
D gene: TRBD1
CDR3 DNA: TGTGCCAGCAGGGACAGGGGGCGGGACAATGAGCAGTTCTTC
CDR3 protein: CASRDRGRDNEQFF

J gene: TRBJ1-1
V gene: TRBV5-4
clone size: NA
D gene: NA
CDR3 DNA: TGTGCCAGCAGCACTCAGGGAAATGTTGGAGCTTTCTTT
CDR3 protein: CASSTQGNVGAFF

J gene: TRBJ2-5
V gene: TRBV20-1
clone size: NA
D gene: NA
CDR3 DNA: TGCAGTGCTGGGGGGGGACAGTCCTACAATGAGCAGTACTTC
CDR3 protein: CSAGGGQSYNEQYF

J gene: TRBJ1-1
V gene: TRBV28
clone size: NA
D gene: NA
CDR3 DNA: TGTGCCAGCAGTCGCCTGCAGGTACCCTCCCCGGCTTTCTTT
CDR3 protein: CASSRLQVPSPAFF

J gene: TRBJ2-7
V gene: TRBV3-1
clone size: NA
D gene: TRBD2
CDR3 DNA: TGTGCCAGCAGCCAAACGACTAGCGGGAGTTACGAGCAGTACTTC
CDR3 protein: CASSQTTSGSYEQYF

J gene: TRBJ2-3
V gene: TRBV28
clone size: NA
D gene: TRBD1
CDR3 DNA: TGTGCCAGCAGTTCCCCCGGGACAGTTCTTGATACGCAGTATTTT
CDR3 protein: CASSSPGTVLDTQYF

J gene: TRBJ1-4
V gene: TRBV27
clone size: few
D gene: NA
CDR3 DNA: TGTGCCAGCAGTTTCAGGGAAGCTAATGAAAAACTGTTTTTT
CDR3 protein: CASSFREANEKLFF

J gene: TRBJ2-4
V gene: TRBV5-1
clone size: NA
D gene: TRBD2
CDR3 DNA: TGCGCCAGCAGCCCCACTAGCGGGGCTGGCATTCAGTACTTC
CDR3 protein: CASSPTSGAGIQYF

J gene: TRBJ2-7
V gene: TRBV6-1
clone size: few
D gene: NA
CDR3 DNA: TGTGCCAGCAGTGAACCGGGGAAAGTCTCCTACGAGCAGTACTTC
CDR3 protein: CASSEPGKVSYEQYF

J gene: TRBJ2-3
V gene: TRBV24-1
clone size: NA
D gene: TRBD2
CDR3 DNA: TGTGCCACCAGTGGCCCCACGGGGGGACGAGATACGCAGTATTTT
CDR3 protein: CATSGPTGGRDTQYF